Detailed here is one T cell receptor (beta chain). What it recognizes is unknown. This CDR3 region has 12 residues. The V gene's germline CDR1 is SGHRS and CDR2 YFSETQ. V dropped 0 bases and J dropped 7 bases, with 8 bases sitting between them. This sample stems from a study of T cells in Graves' hyperthyroidism and ophthalmopathy. General observations from the study: Most thyroid clonotypes with frequency above 0.001 were detected in blood.

Exclusion of patients followed from uncontrolled infection, other autoimmune disease, pregnancy or lactation. Amplification of TCR beta CDR3 regions used RNA as the template. HTBI primers were employed in a first-round RT-PCR of the TCR CDR3. TCRdb re-derived calls from the multiplex PCR reads in MiXCR, one entry per CDR3 protein. Among over 700,000 distinct CDR3 sequences listed, 38% were seen once. This chain links TRBV5-1 with TRBJ2-7, with a tentative D call TRBD2 (5 bases). The specimen sequenced was blood. The origin of this receptor is a man in his late teens or twenties with Graves' hyperthyroidism. CDR3 loop: CASSLVREEQYF. In DNA, the CDR3 is TGCGCCAGCAGCTTGGTAAGGGAGGAGCAGTACTTC.